The clone carrying this T cell receptor (beta chain) occurred many times. The data originate from a study of spatial heterogeneity in lung cancer. Study information: As counted in raw reads, each unique TCR and UMI combination appeared more than ten times on average.

There are 14 residues in the CDR3. Trimming at V came to 3 bases and at J to 6 bases, leaving 5 bases not matched to a gene. CDR1 and CDR2 from the germline V gene are KGHSH and LQKENI. Time point indicated: sample taken at primary tumor resection. Unsorted whole RNA samples from tumor, nontumor lung or frozen PBMC were sequenced. The donors were 55 to 85 patients with non-small cell lung cancer that was early-stage and untreated. On each TCR cDNA molecule, a unique molecular identifier was present. TCRdb redid the calling of the 5' RACE reads with MiXCR, one entry per CDR3 protein. The top ten hold 29% of the sample, which has 20,000 or so distinct CDR3 sequences, about 3% seen once.

This specimen was PBMCs, taken at surgery. The receptor's source is a female donor with early-stage non-small cell lung cancer. This rearrangement joins TRBV18 to TRBJ2-7; 10 bases align to TRBD1. CDR3 DNA sequence: TGTGCCAGCTCACCGGGACAGGGGATCGGCGAGCAGTACTTC. Translated: CASSPGQGIGEQYF.